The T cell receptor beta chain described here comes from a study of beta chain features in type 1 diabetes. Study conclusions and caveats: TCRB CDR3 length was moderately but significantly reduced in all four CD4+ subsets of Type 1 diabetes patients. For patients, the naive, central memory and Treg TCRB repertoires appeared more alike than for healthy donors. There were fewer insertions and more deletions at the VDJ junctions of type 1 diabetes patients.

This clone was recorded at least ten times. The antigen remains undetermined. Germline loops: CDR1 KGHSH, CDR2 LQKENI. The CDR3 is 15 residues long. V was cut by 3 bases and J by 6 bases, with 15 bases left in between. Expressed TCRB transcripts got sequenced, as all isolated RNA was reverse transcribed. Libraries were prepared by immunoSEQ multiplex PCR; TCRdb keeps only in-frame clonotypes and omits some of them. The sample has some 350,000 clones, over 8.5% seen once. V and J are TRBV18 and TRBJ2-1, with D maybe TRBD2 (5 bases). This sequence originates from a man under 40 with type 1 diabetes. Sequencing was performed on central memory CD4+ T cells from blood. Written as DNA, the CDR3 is TGTGCCAGCTCACCGGTGGATCCTCGGGGCAATGAGCAGTTCTTC. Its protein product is CASSPVDPRGNEQFF.